Following are 6 T cell receptor beta chains from one sample sequenced in a study of spatial heterogeneity in lung cancer. TCRdb independently ran MiXCR on the 5' RACE reads; one entry per CDR3 protein. The sample comprises roughly 79,000 distinct CDR3 sequences, about 12% of which are singletons, and approximately 4.2% rests with the top ten. The sample's time point: sample taken at primary tumor resection. Whole RNA came from tumor, nontumor lung or frozen PBMC and was sequenced without being sorted. The sequencing here drew on PBMCs, taken at surgery. Receptors originate from a male donor with early-stage non-small cell lung cancer.

This clonotype came up a few times. J is TRBJ2-7 and V is TRBV5-1; 7 nucleotides align to TRBD1. The CDR3 is made up of 12 amino acids. CDR1 SGHRS and CDR2 YFSETQ come from the germline V gene. After removal of 5 bases from V and 2 bases from J, the junction contained 1 base not matched to a gene. The DNA of the CDR3 is TGCGCCAGCAGTACAGGGGCCTACGAGCAGTACTTC. Translating it yields CASSTGAYEQYF.

The chain carries TRBV7-8 and TRBJ2-1; D might be TRBD1 (6 bases). Looked up from germline, CDR1 is SGHVS and CDR2 is FQNEAQ. The CDR3 is 13 residues long. The V end was cut by 4 bases, the J end by 8 bases, with 12 bases between. In DNA, the CDR3 is TGTGCCAGCAGCTCGATACAGGGTCATGAGCAGTTCTTC. It codes for CASSSIQGHEQFF. The whole variable domain, filled in from reference TRBV7-8 and TRBJ2-1, reads GAGVSQSPRYKVAKRGQDVALRCDPISGHVSLFWYQQALGQGPEFLTYFQNEAQLDKSGLPSDRFFAERPEGSVSTLKIQRTQQEDSAVYLCASSSIQGHEQFFGPGTRLTVL.

In this sample, this clonotype turned up a few times. The chain is built from TRBV6-6 and TRBJ2-1; D uncertain. V was clipped by 6 bases and J by 5 bases, with 11 bases between them. Germline CDR1 and CDR2: MNHNY and SVGAGI (reference sequence). This CDR3 is 13 amino acids long. The chain's CDR3 is CASRLSLNNEQFF. The DNA for the CDR3 is TGTGCCAGCAGGCTATCGCTCAACAATGAGCAGTTCTTC.

This clonotype was picked up a small number of times. At one boundary the junction diverges from the germline segment, which might be a read error. The chain is built from TRBV2 and TRBJ2-1; 7 nucleotides line up with TRBD2. The CDR3 has 13 amino acids. Germline CDR1 is SNHLY and CDR2 is FYNNEI. The CDR3 is CASTIGRGNEQFF. The CDR3 region has the DNA TGTGCCAGCACTATAGGGAGGGGCAATGAGCAGTTCTTT.

The chain joins TRBV2 to TRBJ2-3; perhaps TRBD2 as D (5 bases). The V end lost 4 bases, the J end lost 0 bases, and 14 bases lay between the germline ends. The CDR3 has 16 residues. Germline CDR1 and CDR2: SNHLY and FYNNEI. This CDR3 reads CASSGEGSASTDTQYF. The CDR3 bases are TGTGCCAGCAGTGGAGAGGGCAGTGCTAGCACAGATACGCAGTATTTT.

This clonotype was counted a few times. The chain combines TRBV12-3 or TRBV12-4 with TRBJ2-7; TRBD2 might be the D (6 bases). V was pared by 8 bases and J by 5 bases, with 16 bases between. CDR3 size: 13 residues. The CDR3 bases are TGTGCCAGCGGTTCGGCGGGGAGGAACGAGCAGTACTTC. It encodes CASGSAGRNEQYF.